This T cell receptor beta chain is from a study of cytomegalovirus exposure and HLA in healthy donors. Study as a whole: Earlier work reported 110 million or so unique TCR beta sequences from some 170 million T cells. Some 85 million unique TCRs, all from HLA-typed donors, were included in an early release of the data. Overall study findings and caveats: No immune exposure information besides CMV serostatus was available.

CDR1 and CDR2 (germline): SSHAT, FNYEAQ (reference sequence). The CDR3 runs 14 residues. Remarks on this clone: Its specificity is not known. Germline and junction disagree at one end, which may indicate a read error.

The PCR employed 60 Vbeta primers together with 13 Jbeta primers. Produced via immunoSEQ multiplex PCR; TCRdb's table is partial and in-frame only. The sample data list just under 90,000 clones. The rearrangement uses TRBV7-7 and TRBJ2-5, with 7 bases lining up with TRBD1. This sequence originates from a girl aged 10 to 17 in good health and CMV-seropositive. Sample: PBMCs. The CDR3 spells CASSSQQGTETQYF. DNA for the CDR3: TGTGCTAGCAGCTCTCAACAGGGGACCGAGACCCAGTACTTC.